Presented here are 6 T cell receptor beta chains from one specimen sequenced in a study of shared clonotypes between healthy human individuals. Measured with immunoSEQ multiplex PCR; TCRdb has only the in-frame clones, and not every one. The sample includes 2.3 million or so clones, 93% of them seen just once. Sample: naive CD4+ T cells from PBMCs. The subset: CD45RA+ positively selected. Every receptor here comes from a man in his late teens or twenties in good health. Some clones in this sample may be carry-over from other donors' samples.

The gene calls are TRBV27 and TRBJ1-1; 9 bases are shared with TRBD1. This CDR3 comprises 16 residues. The germline CDR1 and CDR2 sequences are MNHEY and SMNVEV (reference sequence). V gave up 6 bases and J gave up 2 bases; unmatched junction bases: 10. The chain's CDR3 is CASRTAPGQGNTEAFF. The DNA of the CDR3 is TGTGCCAGCAGGACCGCCCCGGGACAGGGAAACACTGAAGCTTTCTTT.

The rearrangement links TRBV25-1 to TRBJ2-5; TRBD2 agrees at 11 bases. The trim removed 6 bases at V and 4 bases at J, leaving 7 bases unmatched. The CDR3 has 15 amino acids. Germline CDR1 and CDR2: MGHDK and SYGVNS. CDR3 sequence reads: CASRAPSGRLETQYF. The DNA for the CDR3 is TGTGCCAGCAGAGCGCCTAGCGGGAGGTTAGAGACCCAGTACTTC.

The V and J genes are TRBV28 and TRBJ2-1; D is undetermined. Germline loops: CDR1 MDHEN, CDR2 SYDVKM. Trimming stripped 7 bases from V and 12 bases from J, with 22 bases between. The CDR3 totals 14 residues. The CDR3 region is CASKVRFADLGQFF. CDR3 bases: TGTGCCAGCAAAGTTAGGTTCGCGGACCTGGGGCAGTTCTTC. The whole variable domain, filled in from reference TRBV28 and TRBJ2-1, reads DVKVTQSSRYLVKRTGEKVFLECVQDMDHENMFWYRQDPGLGLRLIYFSYDVKMKEKGDIPEGYSVSREKKERFSLILESASTNQTSMYLCASKVRFADLGQFFGPGTRLTVL.

The chain combines TRBV5-1 with TRBJ2-2, with D hard to call. CDR1 is SGHRS, CDR2 YFSETQ, per germline. This CDR3 is 14 amino acids long. V lost 6 bases to trimming and J lost 1 base, with 10 bases between them. CDR3 in amino acids: CASTLRQNTGELFF. CDR3 DNA sequence: TGCGCCAGCACCCTGCGTCAGAACACCGGGGAGCTGTTTTTT.

The chain combines TRBV29-1 with TRBJ1-1; 10 positions match TRBD1. Germline V gene data show CDR1 as SQVTM and CDR2 as ANQGSEA. The CDR3 length is 14 residues. The trim removed 8 bases at V and 4 bases at J, leaving 10 bases unmatched. CDR3 nucleotides: TGCAGCATATACCGGGACAGGGGAGGCACTGAAGCTTTCTTT. Amino acids: CSIYRDRGGTEAFF.

The V gene is TRBV25-1, the J gene TRBJ2-3, with D uncertain. Trimming left V 8 bases short and J 0 bases short, with 15 bases between. Germline lookup yields CDR1 MGHDK and CDR2 SYGVNS. This CDR3 has 15 amino acids. The CDR3 region is CASQKRDSSTDTQYF. The CDR3 coding sequence is TGTGCCAGCCAAAAAAGGGATTCTAGCACAGATACGCAGTATTTT.